This T cell receptor (beta chain) emerged from a study of T cell responses to AZD1222 COVID-19 vaccine. General study points: Clonal diversity was possibly underestimated, and white British individuals and females predominated among donors. Repertoire collection took place solely once the T cell response had peaked. Reports say nearly half of spike-specific TCRs go after unmutated variant regions. Vaccine-associated CD4 TCRs spanned spike, dominant at 160-218 and 743-854.

This CDR3 has 15 amino acids. Between the trimmed V and J ends, which lost 1 base and 5 bases, there was a span of 12 bases. Looked up from germline, CDR1 is SGHNT and CDR2 is YENEEA. Assay used: immunoSEQ multiplex PCR; TCRdb lists only in-frame clones, some missing. Found here are roughly 150,000 clones, 70% to 90% of them singletons; the top ten hold around 8%. Worth noting for this clone: The antigen remains undetermined.

The chain recombines TRBV11-3 with TRBJ2-1; D possibly corresponds to TRBD2 (5 bases). Sequencing was performed on peripheral blood, taken on day 0 of AZD1222 vaccination. The receptor comes from an adult in good health. CDR3 sequence: CASSLGLGIDNEQFF. DNA of the CDR3: TGTGCCAGCAGCTTAGGACTCGGGATAGACAATGAGCAGTTCTTC.